These 25 T cell receptor beta chains were all obtained from the same sample, sequenced in a study of cytomegalovirus exposure and HLA in healthy donors listed by TCRdb under 2017. The library was built by means of the immunoSEQ multiplex PCR assay. For the multiplex PCR, a mixture combining 60 forward primers for TCR Vbeta segments and 13 reverse primers for TCR Jbeta segments was used. TCRdb stores this immuneACCESS table with in-frame sequences only. Part of the clones is absent; in the studies checked, under half of the shortfall reflects unresolved V genes, and no reason is known for the rest. For this sample the table gives 90,000 or so clones, of which around four fifths were detected only once. Roughly 3.4% of the sample comes from the top ten. Sequencing used PBMCs. The receptors come from a man aged 25-45 years in good health and CMV-seropositive.

The chain has TRBV5-4 and TRBJ2-1, with 10 bases lining up with TRBD2. With V trimmed by 6 bases and J by 2 bases, 11 bases remained unmatched. The germline CDR1 and CDR2 sequences are SGHNT and YYREEE (reference sequence). This CDR3 spans 17 amino acids. In DNA, the CDR3 is TGTGCCAGCACCTCAGGGGTTAGCGGGAGGACCTACAATGAGCAGTTCTTC. It yields the protein CASTSGVSGRTYNEQFF.

The gene calls are TRBV2 and TRBJ2-1, with TRBD2 identical over 7 bases. V shed 7 bases and J 4 bases; nucleotides not matched to a gene: 10. This CDR3 comprises 15 residues. The germline V gene encodes CDR1 SNHLY and CDR2 FYNNEI. The CDR3 reads CASKLGGRAYNEQFF. The DNA for the CDR3 is TGTGCCAGCAAACTCGGGGGGAGGGCTTACAATGAGCAGTTCTTC.

The gene calls are TRBV6-5 and TRBJ1-5, with TRBD1 matching over 7 bases. Germline trimming cut 6 bases from V and 3 bases from J; bases unmatched to any gene: 5. Germline V lookup: CDR1 MNHEY, CDR2 SVGAGI. The CDR3 runs to 14 residues. The CDR3 sequence is CASRGTVLNQPQHF. Here the CDR3 DNA reads TGTGCCAGCAGGGGGACAGTCCTCAATCAGCCCCAGCATTTT.

V is TRBV28 and J is TRBJ1-5, with TRBD1 matching over 10 bases. The CDR3 loop spans 17 amino acids. Trimming removed 6 bases from V and 1 base from J; junction bases left unmatched: 9. Germline-derived CDR1 and CDR2 are MDHEN and SYDVKM. CDR3 bases: TGTGCCAGCAGAAGAGGGACAGGGGAGGGGAGCAATCAGCCCCAGCATTTT. Its protein product is CASRRGTGEGSNQPQHF.

This clone was recorded once. This chain links TRBV5-4 with TRBJ2-3, with D possibly TRBD1 on 6 matching bases. Per germline, CDR1 SGHNT and CDR2 YYREEE (reference sequence). Between the trimmed V and J ends, which lost 0 bases and 7 bases, there was a span of 12 bases. This CDR3 has 14 amino acids. The chain's CDR3 is CASSLEGGRNTQYF. CDR3 nucleotides: TGTGCCAGCAGCTTGGAAGGGGGTCGAAATACGCAGTATTTT.

The count of this clone is one. This rearrangement joins TRBV7-2 to TRBJ1-1; D is ambiguous. This CDR3 has 14 residues. The V and J ends lost 5 bases and 4 bases respectively, with 14 bases between them. Germline V gene sequence: CDR1 SGHTA, CDR2 FQGNSA. CDR3: CASSSRWSGTEAFF. Written as DNA, the CDR3 is TGTGCCAGCAGCAGCAGGTGGAGCGGCACTGAAGCTTTCTTT.

As concerns this clone: At one end the junction does not follow the germline gene, possibly because of a read error. The same CDR3 arises from other DNA sequences in this sample as well. This rearrangement joins TRBV29-1 to TRBJ1-1; 8 bases fit TRBD1. CDR1 SQVTM and CDR2 ANQGSEA come from the germline V gene. The CDR3 consists of 13 residues. Here the CDR3 DNA reads TGCAGCCTTCGACAGGGGATGAACACTGAGGCTTTCTTT. This gives the protein CSLRQGMNTEAFF.

The V and J genes are TRBV30 and TRBJ2-2, with D unresolved. CDR1 and CDR2 (germline): GTSNPN, SVGIG (reference sequence). V dropped 3 bases and J dropped 7 bases, with 3 bases sitting between them. This CDR3 is built from 10 residues. The CDR3 region is CAWSHGELFF. CDR3 in DNA: TGTGCCTGGAGCCACGGGGAGCTGTTTTTT.

The chain employs TRBV28 and TRBJ2-7; 7 nucleotides match TRBD1. This CDR3 has 16 residues. With 2 bases clipped from V and 4 bases from J, the junction kept 11 bases outside the gene matches. Per germline, CDR1 MDHEN and CDR2 SYDVKM. The DNA for the CDR3 is TGTGCCAGCAGTTTAGAGAGGGGGCGCTTGAAGTACGAGCAGTACTTC. It is translated as CASSLERGRLKYEQYF.

On this clone itself: Other DNA variants within this sample encode the same CDR3. The J gene is TRBJ2-7, the V gene TRBV4-1; 14 bases map to TRBD2. J lost 2 bases, V lost 1 base, and 1 base had no gene match. Germline assignment: CDR1 MGHRA and CDR2 YSYEKL. This CDR3 is 16 amino acids long. Here the CDR3 DNA reads TGCGCCAGCAGCCAAGGACTAGCGGGAGGGACCTACGAGCAGTACTTC. This gives the protein CASSQGLAGGTYEQYF.

This clone has a single count. The genes are TRBV9 and TRBJ2-5; TRBD1 matches 8 bases. The V and J ends lost 4 bases and 3 bases, in that order; junction bases with no gene match: 11. CDR3 size: 16 residues. Germline V gives CDR1 SGDLS, CDR2 YYNGEE. Here the CDR3 reads CASSPEFRGREETQYF. Written as DNA, the CDR3 is TGTGCCAGCAGCCCCGAATTCAGGGGGCGCGAAGAGACCCAGTACTTC.

The chain recombines TRBV2 with TRBJ1-5; 9 nucleotides line up with TRBD1. V dropped 8 bases and J dropped 2; count of bases not matched to a gene: 7. Germline CDR1 and CDR2: SNHLY and FYNNEI. The CDR3 runs to 15 residues. CDR3 DNA: TGTGCCAGCGCGGGACAGGGATTAGGCAATCAGCCCCAGCATTTT. It translates to CASAGQGLGNQPQHF.

This clone was seen only once. The chain joins TRBV28 to TRBJ1-2, with D uncertain. Germline V gene lookup returns CDR1 MDHEN and CDR2 SYDVKM. This CDR3 is built from 14 residues. Trimming removed 2 bases at V and 4 bases at J, with 11 bases between. The CDR3 DNA sequence: TGTGCCAGCAGTTTACTAGACCGAGCCTATGGCTACACCTTC. Protein product: CASSLLDRAYGYTF.

The chain recombines TRBV6-1 with TRBJ1-3; TRBD1 matches at 8 bases. V lost 7 bases and J lost 0; bases outside the gene matches: 11. The length of the CDR3 is 17 residues. CDR1 and CDR2 (germline): MNHNS, SASEGT. The CDR3 DNA is TGTGCCAGCACTCAAGCCGGGACAGGCGACTCTGGAAACACCATATATTTT. This codes for CASTQAGTGDSGNTIYF.

V usage is TRBV18 and J usage is TRBJ2-7; weak D call: TRBD1 (5 bases). CDR1 and CDR2 (germline): KGHSH, LQKENI. V was clipped by 1 base and J by 2 bases, with 9 bases between them. The CDR3 has 14 residues. In DNA, the CDR3 is TGTGCCAGCTCACCACTAGACAGAACCTACGAGCAGTACTTC. It specifies CASSPLDRTYEQYF. The full variable domain, with the rest looked up from reference TRBV18 and TRBJ2-7, is NAGVMQNPRHLVRRRGQEARLRCSPMKGHSHVYWYRQLPEEGLKFMVYLQKENIIDESGMPKERFSAEFPKEGPSILRIQQVVRGDSAAYFCASSPLDRTYEQYFGPGTRLTVT.

The V gene is TRBV10-3, the J gene TRBJ1-2; 7 bases align to TRBD1. Trimming at V came to 4 bases and at J to 7 bases, leaving 3 bases not matched to a gene. CDR1 and CDR2 from the germline V gene are ENHRY and SYGVKD. The CDR3 runs to 12 residues. The CDR3 here is CAISGQGVGYTF. DNA for the CDR3: TGTGCCATCAGTGGACAGGGTGTTGGCTACACCTTC.

The V and J genes are TRBV28 and TRBJ2-3, with D perhaps TRBD2 (6 bases). V was shortened by 2 bases and J by 4 bases, with 10 bases between the two germline ends. Germline loops: CDR1 MDHEN, CDR2 SYDVKM. The CDR3 contains 14 residues. CDR3 in DNA: TGTGCCAGCAGTTTAGGAGGGTCTGCAGATACGCAGTATTTT. This sequence encodes CASSLGGSADTQYF.

The V and J genes are TRBV5-5 and TRBJ2-5; 7 positions agree with TRBD2. Germline V gives CDR1 SGHKS, CDR2 YYEKEE (reference sequence). The length of the CDR3 is 14 residues. V shed 1 base, J shed 4 bases, and the junction held 4 bases outside the gene matches. The CDR3 DNA reads as TGTGCCAGCAGCTTGTTGGGAGGGCGAGAGACCCAGTACTTC. Translating gives CASSLLGGRETQYF.

The chain links TRBV27 to TRBJ2-7, with 9 positions matching TRBD1. Trimming at V came to 8 bases and at J to 2 bases, leaving 4 bases not matched to a gene. The CDR3 runs to 13 residues. Germline CDR1 reads MNHEY; CDR2 reads SMNVEV (reference sequence). This CDR3 is CASQGQGAYEQYF. CDR3 bases: TGTGCCAGCCAGGGACAGGGAGCCTACGAGCAGTACTTC.

The chain is built from TRBV9 and TRBJ2-3, with 13 bases aligning to TRBD2. V gave up 0 bases and J gave up 0 bases; unmatched junction bases: 10. Germline CDR1 is SGDLS and CDR2 is YYNGEE. The CDR3 is made up of 20 amino acids. The CDR3 DNA follows: TGTGCCAGCAGCGTAGGGGGACTAGCGGGACTCCGGACCAGCACAGATACGCAGTATTTT. Protein sequence: CASSVGGLAGLRTSTDTQYF.

This clone was seen only a few times. The chain is built from TRBV7-9 and TRBJ1-6; TRBD1 matches 7 bases. The CDR3 sequence is 15 residues long. J lost 8 bases, V lost 4 bases, and 8 bases had no gene match. Germline values: CDR1 SEHNR, CDR2 FQNEAQ (reference sequence). CDR3 sequence (DNA): TGTGCCAGCAGCTCTCGGGAACAGGGGTATTCACCCCTCCACTTT. As protein: CASSSREQGYSPLHF. Full variable domain (remainder filled in from reference TRBV7-9 and TRBJ1-6): DTGVSQNPRHKITKRGQNVTFRCDPISEHNRLYWYRQTLGQGPEFLTYFQNEAQLEKSRLLSDRFSAERPKGSFSTLEIQRTEQGDSAMYLCASSSREQGYSPLHFGNGTRLTVT.

The chain is built from TRBV5-1 and TRBJ1-4, with 7 bases lining up with TRBD1. The V segment lost 4 bases and the J segment 5 bases; nucleotides outside the gene matches: 5. The CDR3 is made up of 14 amino acids. Per the germline V gene, CDR1 is SGHRS and CDR2 is YFSETQ. The CDR3 bases are TGCGCCAGCAGCCCCGGACAGGAGAATGAAAAACTGTTTTTT. Translation gives CASSPGQENEKLFF.

The V and J genes are TRBV15 and TRBJ2-7; D is unclear. Trimming took off 2 bases at V and 2 bases at J, with 13 bases between the two ends. The length of the CDR3 is 15 residues. In germline, CDR1 is LNHNV, CDR2 YYDKDF (reference sequence). The CDR3 nucleotides read TGTGCCACCAGCAGACCGCAGGAAGGTACCTACGAGCAGTACTTC. Its protein product is CATSRPQEGTYEQYF.

Concerning this clone itself: In this CDR3 the conserved last residue, phenylalanine or tryptophan, is missing, so a read error is likely. The chain employs TRBV5-1 and TRBJ2-2; TRBD2 matches at 7 bases. Germline V gene sequence: CDR1 SGHRS, CDR2 YFSETQ. The CDR3 runs to 16 residues. Germline trimming cut 2 bases from V and 0 bases from J; bases unmatched to any gene: 4. The CDR3 here is CASSLSLAANTGELFL. CDR3 coding DNA: TGCGCCAGCAGCTTATCCCTAGCGGCGAACACCGGGGAGCTGTTTCTT.

The rearrangement links TRBV29-1 to TRBJ1-2; 7 bases align to TRBD1. V was clipped by 4 bases and J by 4 bases; unmatched bases: 3. The CDR3 length is 12 residues. CDR1 and CDR2 from the germline V gene are SQVTM and ANQGSEA. The CDR3, as DNA: TGCAGCGTTGCGGGACAGATCTATGGCTACACCTTC. It yields the protein CSVAGQIYGYTF. The variable domain in full, with the rest retrieved from reference TRBV29-1 and TRBJ1-2, is SAVISQKPSRDICQRGTSLTIQCQVDSQVTMMFWYRQQPGQSLTLIATANQGSEATYESGFVIDKFPISRPNLTFSTLTVSNMSPEDSSIYLCSVAGQIYGYTFGSGTRLTVV.